A single sample gave rise to the 17 T cell receptor beta chains below, sequenced in a study of control samples from healthy donors and cancer patients. TCRdb's table, derived via immunoSEQ multiplex PCR, lists solely in-frame clones and lacks some. Among 150,000 to 170,000 clones, just under 95% were seen once, and the ten largest hold approximately 5.7%. The material sequenced was blood. These receptors all come from a man aged 40-49 years in good health.

The V and J genes are TRBV5-4 and TRBJ2-3, with 12 bases that match TRBD2. The germline V gene encodes CDR1 SGHNT and CDR2 YYREEE (reference sequence). This CDR3 contains 15 residues. V lost 5 bases and J lost 5; bases outside the gene matches: 6. CDR3 sequence reads: CASRLLAGGGDTQYF. Written as DNA, the CDR3 is TGTGCCAGCAGACTCCTAGCGGGGGGGGGAGATACGCAGTATTTT.

V usage is TRBV19 and J usage is TRBJ2-7; 8 positions agree with TRBD1. Germline V gives CDR1 LNHDA, CDR2 SQIVND (reference sequence). The V gene end was trimmed by 6 bases and the J gene end by 3 bases; junction bases not matched to a gene: 4. This CDR3 spans 13 amino acids. CDR3 coding DNA: TGTGCCAGTAGCAGGGGACAGGTCTACGAGCAGTACTTC. Translated: CASSRGQVYEQYF.

This rearrangement joins TRBV30 to TRBJ1-2, with a weak D call TRBD1 (6 bases). Germline CDR1 GTSNPN, CDR2 SVGIG (reference sequence). V shed 6 bases and J shed 4 bases, with 15 bases lying between them. CDR3 length equals 13 residues. The DNA of the CDR3 is TGTGCCTGCCAGCCCGACAGGCCCTATGGCTACACCTTC. It encodes CACQPDRPYGYTF.

This clone was seen only once. The chain joins TRBV18 to TRBJ1-5; D unclear. This CDR3 is built from 15 residues. Germline CDR1 is KGHSH and CDR2 is LQKENI. V lost 6 bases and J lost 0, with 12 bases in between. CDR3 in amino acids: CASSAVGYSNQPQHF. CDR3 nucleotides: TGTGCCAGCTCCGCAGTAGGGTATAGCAATCAGCCCCAGCATTTT.

This chain connects TRBV4-3 to TRBJ1-6, with a tentative D call TRBD1 (6 bases). The V end lost 0 bases, the J end lost 1 base, and 10 bases lay between the germline ends. The germline V gene encodes CDR1 LGHNA and CDR2 YSLEER. This CDR3 comprises 17 residues. The CDR3 sequence is CASSQDVRGSYNSPLHF. Here the CDR3 DNA reads TGCGCCAGCAGCCAAGATGTAAGGGGGTCCTATAATTCACCCCTCCACTTT.

The J gene is TRBJ1-2, the V gene TRBV9, with D perhaps TRBD1 (6 bases). Between the trimmed V and J ends, which lost 2 bases and 8 bases, there was a span of 13 bases. Germline lookup yields CDR1 SGDLS and CDR2 YYNGEE. The CDR3 has 13 amino acids. The CDR3 bases are TGTGCCAGCAGCGTGCGGGCCGGGGGCGGCTACACCTTC. Translating gives CASSVRAGGGYTF.

This clone was recorded only once. V is TRBV30 and J is TRBJ2-7, with D possibly TRBD2 on 7 matching bases. The CDR3 has 13 residues. Between the trimmed V and J ends, which lost 2 bases and 2 bases, there was a span of 10 bases. The germline V gene has CDR1 GTSNPN and CDR2 SVGIG (reference sequence). In nucleotides, the CDR3 is TGTGCCTGGAGTCTGGGGGGGCCCTACGAGCAGTACTTC. Amino acid sequence: CAWSLGGPYEQYF.

The chain carries TRBV19 and TRBJ1-2, with D tentatively TRBD1 (6 bases). The germline V gene encodes CDR1 LNHDA and CDR2 SQIVND (reference sequence). The CDR3 extends over 14 amino acids. Trimming took off 3 bases at V and 8 bases at J, with 16 bases between the two ends. The CDR3 bases are TGTGCCAGTAGTATCCTCAGGGGATCGGAGGGCTACACCTTC. Amino acids: CASSILRGSEGYTF.

The chain couples TRBV19 to TRBJ1-6; the D is unclear. Germline V gene sequence: CDR1 LNHDA, CDR2 SQIVND (reference sequence). The V gene lost 7 bases and the J gene lost 7 bases, with 17 bases spanning the gap. The CDR3 is made up of 15 amino acids. In DNA, the CDR3 is TGTGCCAGTAACCAGGCCGCGGCTGGGAATTCACCCCTCCACTTT. Amino acids: CASNQAAAGNSPLHF.

The V gene is TRBV27, the J gene TRBJ1-1, with a possible D match to TRBD1 (6 bases). The ends were cut back, 5 bases at V and 1 base at J, with 11 bases in the middle. This CDR3 has 14 amino acids. CDR1 and CDR2 from the germline V gene are MNHEY and SMNVEV (reference sequence). CDR3 sequence reads: CASSTGRANTEAFF. The CDR3 DNA reads TGTGCCAGCAGTACAGGGCGGGCGAACACTGAAGCTTTCTTT.

V gene TRBV13 combines with J gene TRBJ2-7; D call uncertain. Trimming stripped 6 bases from V and 4 bases from J, with 10 bases between. The germline gives CDR1 PRHDT, CDR2 FYEKMQ (reference sequence). The CDR3 spans 12 residues. Here the CDR3 DNA reads TGTGCCAGCAGGTCATTAGGGTACGAGCAGTACTTC. Residues: CASRSLGYEQYF.

The V gene is TRBV6-4, the J gene TRBJ1-6, with TRBD1 as a possible D gene (5 bases). Trimming took 5 bases from V and 0 from J, leaving 23 bases between them. This CDR3 contains 20 residues. CDR1 and CDR2 from the germline V gene are MRHNA and SNTAGT. The CDR3 nucleotides read TGTGCCAGCAGTACCTCCGGGGGGAAGGGTCCGGGCTCCTATAATTCACCCCTCCACTTT. Translating it yields CASSTSGGKGPGSYNSPLHF.

This clone was recorded once. This chain links TRBV6-5 with TRBJ2-7; the D gene is possibly TRBD1 (6 bases). CDR1 is MNHEY and CDR2 is SVGAGI in the germline V gene. Trimming took off 6 bases at V and 6 bases at J, with 12 bases between the two ends. The CDR3 has 12 amino acids. CDR3 residues: CASRTQGTEQYF. As DNA, the CDR3 is TGTGCCAGCAGGACTCAGGGGACCGAGCAGTACTTC.

The chain employs TRBV12-3 or TRBV12-4 and TRBJ1-1; D is perhaps TRBD1 (5 bases). V gave up 7 bases and J gave up 1 base, with 10 bases separating them. The CDR3 loop spans 13 amino acids. The chain's CDR3 is CASTSTGNTEAFF. The CDR3 nucleotides read TGTGCCAGCACCTCAACAGGGAACACTGAAGCTTTCTTT.

This clone was found once. The chain joins TRBV18 to TRBJ1-2; D ambiguous. The V and J ends lost 2 bases and 1 base respectively, with 5 bases between them. Germline V CDR1 and CDR2: KGHSH, LQKENI. This CDR3 is built from 13 residues. Here the CDR3 reads CASSPVGNYGYTF. CDR3 nucleotide sequence: TGTGCCAGCTCACCAGTGGGTAACTATGGCTACACCTTC.

The chain carries TRBV2 and TRBJ1-1, with D unresolved. Germline CDR1 and CDR2: SNHLY and FYNNEI. This CDR3 contains 15 residues. Trimming left V 5 bases short and J 0 bases short, with 13 bases between. The CDR3, as DNA: TGTGCCAGCAGTTCGTCAGGAGTAATGAACACTGAAGCTTTCTTT. Its translation is CASSSSGVMNTEAFF.

This chain uses TRBV20-1 with TRBJ1-1, with D unresolved. Looked up from germline, CDR1 is DFQATT and CDR2 is SNEGSKA (reference sequence). The CDR3 consists of 11 residues. V dropped 3 bases and J dropped 10 bases, with 12 bases sitting between them. In nucleotides, the CDR3 is TGCAGTGCTAGTTTTAGGGTAGGAGCTTTCTTT. It translates to CSASFRVGAFF.